This T cell receptor beta chain was recorded in a study of sequential checkpoint blockade in melanoma. Looking at the study overall: About 89 pretreatment tumor DNA samples were TCRβ immunosequenced. Regarding the study as a whole: About 30 times likelier clinical benefit followed increased tumor T-cell fraction and clonality. PD-L1 staining and CD8+ counts, not mutational load, tracked tumor T-cell clonality.

The treatment was: randomized to nivolumab then ipilimumab (arm A) or the reverse (arm B). Measured with immunoSEQ multiplex PCR; TCRdb has only the in-frame clones, and not every one. The sample yields about 1,700 clones, around 25% seen once. On this clone: No antigen is known for it.

The TCR was taken from a human donor with melanoma. The sequenced sample was tumor tissue (inferred from file names), obtained from a patient given nivolumab and ipilimumab in sequence.

Here the CDR3 DNA reads TGTGCCAGCAGTTACTCCCCGACAGGGGAGGGTGGCTACACCTTC. It translates to CASSYSPTGEGGYTF. The J gene is TRBJ1-2, the V gene TRBV6-8; the match to TRBD1 covers 8 bases. Trimming removed 0 bases from V and 7 bases from J; junction bases left unmatched: 7. Germline assignment: CDR1 MNHGY and CDR2 SAAAGT. The CDR3 extends over 15 amino acids.